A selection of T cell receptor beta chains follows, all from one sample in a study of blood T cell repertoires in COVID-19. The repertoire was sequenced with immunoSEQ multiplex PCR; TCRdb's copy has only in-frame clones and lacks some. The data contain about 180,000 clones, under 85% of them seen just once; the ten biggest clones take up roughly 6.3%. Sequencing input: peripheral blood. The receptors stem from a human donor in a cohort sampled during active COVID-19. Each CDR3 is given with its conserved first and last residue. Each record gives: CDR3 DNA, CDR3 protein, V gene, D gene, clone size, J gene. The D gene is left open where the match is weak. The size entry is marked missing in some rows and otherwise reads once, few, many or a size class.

TGTGCCAGCTTGCCACTAACAGGGGACTATGGCTACACCTTC | CASLPLTGDYGYTF | TRBV6-5 | TRBD1 | - | TRBJ1-2
TGTGCCAGTCAACAGGGCATCCTCTCTGGAAACACCATATATTTT | CASQQGILSGNTIYF | TRBV19 | - | - | TRBJ1-3
TGTGCCAGCAGCCGGTTTTCGGGGGAGGGGGACGAGCAGTACTTC | CASSRFSGEGDEQYF | TRBV9 | - | once | TRBJ2-7
TGTGCCAGTAGTATGGCACTAGCTGGAAACACCATATATTTT | CASSMALAGNTIYF | TRBV19 | - | few | TRBJ1-3
TGTGCCAGCTCACCCCGAGTTGGGGGGGGACAAGAGACCCAGTACTTC | CASSPRVGGGQETQYF | TRBV18 | TRBD2 | - | TRBJ2-5
TGTGCCATAAGCGGCGGGGGGGCTGTTGAGACCCAGTACTTC | CAISGGGAVETQYF | TRBV6-5 | TRBD2 | - | TRBJ2-5
TGTGCCAGCAGTGCAGGAGGAATTAGCACAGATACGCAGTATTTT | CASSAGGISTDTQYF | TRBV2 | - | - | TRBJ2-3
TGTGCCAGCGCCCCGCCAGAGGCCGGCACTGAAGCTTTCTTT | CASAPPEAGTEAFF | TRBV7-2 | - | - | TRBJ1-1
TGCGCCAGCAGCGCCGGGACAGGGCTTAACACCGGGGAGCTGTTTTTT | CASSAGTGLNTGELFF | TRBV5-1 | TRBD1 | - | TRBJ2-2
TGCGCCAGCAGCAGGCCGGGGGGCGGGGAGCTGTTTTTT | CASSRPGGGELFF | TRBV5-1 | TRBD2 | - | TRBJ2-2
TGTGCCAGCAGCCCACAGGGACATAATAATTCACCCCTCCACTTT | CASSPQGHNNSPLHF | TRBV3-1/TRBV3-2 | - | - | TRBJ1-6
TGTGCCAGCTCACCCCCTAGTCGCTCTGGAAACACCATATATTTT | CASSPPSRSGNTIYF | TRBV18 | - | - | TRBJ1-3
TGTGCCAGCAGCCTTTTCCGCTCCCGTGACAGGGCCGGCTACGAGCAGTACTTC | CASSLFRSRDRAGYEQYF | TRBV13 | TRBD1 | - | TRBJ2-7
TGTGCCAGCAGCTTGGGCCGTACGGGACAGTACTTC | CASSLGRTGQYF | TRBV7-9 | - | - | TRBJ2-7
TGTGCCAGCAGACCCAGGACAGGACGGAACACTGAAGCTTTCTTT | CASRPRTGRNTEAFF | TRBV6-5 | TRBD1 | - | TRBJ1-1
TGTGCCAGCTCACCCACAGGGATCGCCACTGAAGCTTTCTTT | CASSPTGIATEAFF | TRBV18 | - | - | TRBJ1-1
TGCGCCAGCAGCCCCCCGACAGGCTACAATGAGCAGTTCTTC | CASSPPTGYNEQFF | TRBV4-1 | - | - | TRBJ2-1
TGCGCCAGCATTTACGGCGCAGGCGGGCCCAACTCCTACAATGAGCAGTTCTTC | CASIYGAGGPNSYNEQFF | TRBV5-1 | - | once | TRBJ2-1
TGTGCCAGCAGCTTAGGTGGGGGGACCTACACAGATACGCAGTATTTT | CASSLGGGTYTDTQYF | TRBV11-2 | - | - | TRBJ2-3
TGTGCCATCAGCGGTCGATTGGGCGACGAGCAGTACTTC | CAISGRLGDEQYF | TRBV10-3 | - | - | TRBJ2-7
TGCAGTGCTAGTCTAGCGGGGAGTTCGATCTACGAGCAGTACTTC | CSASLAGSSIYEQYF | TRBV20-1 | TRBD2 | - | TRBJ2-7
TGTGCCAGCAGCGTTACAGGGGATGGCTACACCTTC | CASSVTGDGYTF | TRBV5-4 | TRBD1 | - | TRBJ1-2
TGTGCCTGGAGTTCAGGTACAGGGGGCGCTTTCACTGAAGCTTTCTTT | CAWSSGTGGAFTEAFF | TRBV30 | TRBD1 | once | TRBJ1-1
TGTGCCAGCAGCTTGGATGGAGTTGGCAATCAGCCCCAGCATTTT | CASSLDGVGNQPQHF | TRBV5-4 | - | - | TRBJ1-5
TGTGCCAGCAGCCCTAGACAGCTCTATCAGCCCCAGCATTTT | CASSPRQLYQPQHF | TRBV7-8 | - | few | TRBJ1-5
TGTGCCAGCAGGGACAGGGGTGGAAACACCATATATTTT | CASRDRGGNTIYF | TRBV2 | TRBD1 | - | TRBJ1-3
TGTGCCAGCAGCCCGTCGGGATCCAGCTACGAGCAGTACTTC | CASSPSGSSYEQYF | TRBV3-1/TRBV3-2 | - | - | TRBJ2-7
TGCGCCAGCAGCCGCGCGGGACTAGCGGGGGGAGACTACGAGCAGTACTTC | CASSRAGLAGGDYEQYF | TRBV5-1 | TRBD2 | - | TRBJ2-7
TGTGCCAGCAGCTTAGTTTTCGCAGGGGTTAATGAAAAACTGTTTTTT | CASSLVFAGVNEKLFF | TRBV7-2 | - | - | TRBJ1-4